This T cell receptor (beta chain) was documented in a study of shared clonotypes between healthy human individuals (dated by TCRdb to the early 2020s). In the study overall: Three men and two women, aged 18 to 49 years, made up the cohort. Leukapheresis yielded between about 0.94 and 10 billion PBMCs per donor. Different laboratories and diverse techniques were used to prepare libraries and sequence TCR repertoires, to increase sequencing depth and limit assay-specific biases. Blood TCR repertoires of five healthy adults were deeply sequenced to estimate repertoire size and the extent of clonotype sharing between individuals. Per donor, three plates each were used for CD4 naive and CD4 memory, two for CD8 naive, and one for CD8 memory.

The donors were healthy, HIV-negative adults who had no recently reported acute infections or vaccinations. Every donor was a Caucasian adult living in Nashville, Tennessee, USA. CD4+ T cells were enriched by magnetic negative selection, after which naive cells were positively selected on CD45RA and the negative fraction was taken as the memory subset. Blood was collected by leukapheresis, and PBMCs were isolated by Ficoll-Histopaque density gradient centrifugation and then cryopreserved in liquid nitrogen vapor phase. Analytical flow cytometry was used to check the purity and quantity of each magnetically sorted T cell population. From each sorted fraction, genomic DNA was isolated and quantified by UV absorbance on a Nanodrop 2000c. General conclusions and limits of the study: Incomplete sequencing was indicated by rarefaction of sorted-subset datasets, despite the large sequencing depth. Pairwise subsampling indicated that sequencing depth was expected to affect the degree of clonotype sharing among donors. The small number of donors limited the genetic and exposure-history diversity represented. Clonotypes shared by all four sorted-subset donors showed higher generation probabilities than non-shared clonotypes. Sharing across a few donors was observed for approximately 5% of naive CD4, over 3% of naive CD8, over 2% of memory CD4, and approximately 0.41% of memory CD8 clonotypes. Estimated clonotype richness was generally larger for naive than for memory subsets. Sampling was limited to blood, and TCR repertoires in tissue likely differ from TCR repertoires in blood.

TCR CDR3 regions were amplified from genomic DNA by multiplex PCR using the deep immunoSEQ assay. For each cell subset, the extracted genomic DNA was distributed evenly across all wells of several immunoSEQ 96-well plates, and each plate served as one replicate. For sorted subsets, each replicate PCR was loaded with around 200 ng genomic DNA, equivalent to 25,000 to 30,000 T cell genomes. Purified libraries were measured with a Qubit 3.0 fluorometer, size-checked on a Bioanalyzer 2100, and measured again with the KAPA Library Quantification kit. Every immunoSEQ 96-well plate was sequenced on a dedicated single-read 150-cycle Illumina NextSeq 550 flow cell. As for how the authors treated the data: Because the immunoSEQ output held only junctional sequences and lacked quality scores, the filtering could not match the filtering applied to full-length reads. Sequences were annotated with PyIR, a Python wrapper for IgBLAST v1.9, and V/J genes and CDR3 were assigned using IMGT germline references. Reads with weak V/J assignments (E-value above 1e-6), missing CDR3, stop codons, out-of-frame junctions, or ambiguous translated residues were removed. V3J clonotypes were defined as sequences sharing the same inferred V gene, J gene, and CDR3 amino acid sequence. The percentage overlap between two repertoires was calculated by dividing the number of shared unique clonotypes by the size of the smaller repertoire. Richness of each repertoire was evaluated using RTK rarefaction, the Chao1 estimator, and Recon v2.1 estimates of unobserved clonotypes. For all TCRbeta clonotypes obtained by the gDNA method from several donors, generation probabilities were computed with OLGA. What TCRdb holds here is the immuneACCESS table cut down to in-frame rearrangements. Part of the clones is not present; checked against another copy, under half of the missing clones reflect an unresolved V gene, and the others are unexplained. V and J calls and clone size are as listed in that table; D and trimming were resolved from the DNA. In all, the sample holds around 700,000 clones, and around 72% of those were seen once. Of the sample, approximately 1.8% is held by the ten largest clones.

Spanning cysteine to phenylalanine, the CDR3 consists of 16 amino acids. Only CDR3 DNA is held: 48 bases, read in frame from base 1. CDR1 is given as SGHRS and CDR2 as YFSETQ, both from the germline V gene. Here V drops 1 base and J drops 2 bases, and the junction holds 4 bases not matched to any gene. A remark on this clone: There is no known antigen for this receptor. Base quality data are lacking; no much larger clone is found one base away.

The sequence is built from TRBV5-1 and TRBJ2-3, with 10 junctional bases fitting TRBD2. This sequence originates from a woman aged 30 to 39 in good health. The sequenced sample consisted of memory CD4+ T cells sorted from blood. What this sample's cell subset or site label stands for: CD45RA-negative fraction. The DNA sequence is as follows: TGCGCCAGCAGCTTGCGTAGCGGGAGGAACACAGATACGCAGTATTTT. This codes for CASSLRSGRNTDTQYF.